The present T cell receptor (beta chain) was sequenced within a study of cytomegalovirus exposure and HLA in healthy donors. About the research overall: Most genotyped donors, 81% of more than 300, had Caucasian-associated genetic ancestry.

This CDR3 contains 13 residues. Germline V lookup: CDR1 MNHEY, CDR2 SVGAGI. Trimming stripped 6 bases from V and 8 bases from J, with 16 bases between. As to this clone: What it binds is unknown.

The study, taken as a whole, reports: Previously analyzed data showed that most TCR beta V segments were productive at a frequency of about 90% or about 30%.

The PCR had 60 Vbeta and 13 Jbeta primers. This table comes from immunoSEQ multiplex PCR, and its TCRdb copy is limited to in-frame clones, with some not included. The sample carries about 160,000 clones, more than 75% recorded once. What was sequenced was PBMCs. The receptor was derived from a man aged 18 to 29 in good health and CMV-seropositive. V and J are TRBV6-5 and TRBJ1-1; no reliable D call. As DNA, the CDR3 is TGTGCCAGCAGCCGACCGACGGGAGGCGAAGCTTTCTTT. This gives the protein CASSRPTGGEAFF.